Listed here are 25 T cell receptor beta chains from one sample, sequenced in a study of blood T cell repertoires in COVID-19. Here immunoSEQ multiplex PCR was the method, and the copy in TCRdb shows in-frame clones only, minus some. The sample holds roughly 250,000 clones, roughly 80% seen once. The source material was peripheral blood. The receptors come from a person aged 70 to 80 with COVID-19, enrolled during active disease.

This chain uses TRBV5-1 with TRBJ2-1; TRBD2 aligns across 15 bases. The CDR3 loop spans 17 amino acids. In germline, CDR1 is SGHRS, CDR2 YFSETQ. V gave up 3 bases and J gave up 2 bases; unmatched junction bases: 3. This CDR3 is CASSSRTSGRAYNEQFF. The CDR3 region has the DNA TGCGCCAGCAGCTCACGGACTAGCGGGAGGGCCTACAATGAGCAGTTCTTC.

V usage is TRBV7-9 and J usage is TRBJ1-1; TRBD1 might be the D (6 bases). The CDR3 length is 14 residues. The germline V and J ends were trimmed by 3 bases and 5 bases, with 13 bases remaining between them. Germline CDR1 SEHNR, CDR2 FQNEAQ (reference sequence). DNA of the CDR3: TGTGCCAGCAGCTTGATGGACAGTGGTACTGAAGCTTTCTTT. Translated, it gives CASSLMDSGTEAFF. Combining the CDR3 with reference TRBV7-9 and TRBJ1-1 gives the whole variable domain DTGVSQNPRHKITKRGQNVTFRCDPISEHNRLYWYRQTLGQGPEFLTYFQNEAQLEKSRLLSDRFSAERPKGSFSTLEIQRTEQGDSAMYLCASSLMDSGTEAFFGQGTRLTVV.

The chain is built from TRBV30 and TRBJ2-3; 9 bases match TRBD2. The germline V gene has CDR1 GTSNPN and CDR2 SVGIG (reference sequence). With 8 bases clipped from V and 4 bases from J, the junction kept 7 bases outside the gene matches. This CDR3 spans 13 amino acids. Here the CDR3 DNA reads TGTGCCCTGACGGGACTAGCCCCAGATACGCAGTATTTT. Its translation: CALTGLAPDTQYF.

V is TRBV4-1 and J is TRBJ1-1; the D gene is possibly TRBD1 (5 bases). Trimming took off 1 base at V and 4 bases at J, with 10 bases between the two ends. The CDR3 sequence is 14 residues long. Germline V lookup: CDR1 MGHRA, CDR2 YSYEKL. The CDR3 coding sequence is TGCGCCAGCAGCCAAGGGACATGGAGCACTGAAGCTTTCTTT. Translation: CASSQGTWSTEAFF.

The chain uses TRBV28 and TRBJ1-1; no reliable D call. Germline CDR1 reads MDHEN; CDR2 reads SYDVKM. The CDR3 extends over 14 amino acids. Trimming removed 3 bases at V and 1 base at J, with 9 bases between. As DNA, the CDR3 is TGTGCCAGCAGTTTTATCGAGAGGAACACTGAAGCTTTCTTT. It codes for CASSFIERNTEAFF. Combining the CDR3 with reference TRBV28 and TRBJ1-1 gives the whole variable domain DVKVTQSSRYLVKRTGEKVFLECVQDMDHENMFWYRQDPGLGLRLIYFSYDVKMKEKGDIPEGYSVSREKKERFSLILESASTNQTSMYLCASSFIERNTEAFFGQGTRLTVV.

The chain couples TRBV20-1 to TRBJ1-5; perhaps TRBD1 as D (5 bases). CDR3 length equals 12 residues. CDR1 is DFQATT and CDR2 is SNEGSKA in the germline V gene (reference sequence). V lost 3 bases, J lost 7 bases, and 10 bases lay in between. The chain's CDR3 is CSASQGEQPQHF. The DNA for the CDR3 is TGCAGTGCTAGTCAGGGCGAACAGCCCCAGCATTTT.

J is TRBJ2-5 and V is TRBV27; 12 bases are shared with TRBD1. In germline, CDR1 is MNHEY, CDR2 SMNVEV (reference sequence). The CDR3 consists of 16 residues. V was pared by 5 bases and J by 7 bases, with 11 bases of the junction left unmatched. The CDR3 sequence: CASSPRDRGLFGTQYF. The CDR3 DNA sequence: TGTGCCAGCAGTCCCCGGGACAGGGGGCTCTTCGGGACCCAGTACTTC.

This clone has ten or more counts. The gene calls are TRBV7-9 and TRBJ1-1; 7 nucleotides agree with TRBD1. Germline V gives CDR1 SEHNR, CDR2 FQNEAQ (reference sequence). This CDR3 contains 13 residues. With V trimmed by 10 bases and J by 4 bases, 9 bases remained unmatched. The CDR3 DNA is TGTGCCATCGAAGGTGACAGGGTCACTGAAGCTTTCTTT. This translates into CAIEGDRVTEAFF.

The chain employs TRBV28 and TRBJ2-3; 7 bases are a match to TRBD2. V lost 5 bases and J lost 6; bases outside the gene matches: 8. Germline V gene data show CDR1 as MDHEN and CDR2 as SYDVKM. CDR3 length: 14 amino acids. The CDR3 is CASSITGTIDTQYF. The CDR3 bases are TGTGCCAGCAGTATAACCGGGACTATTGATACGCAGTATTTT.

About this clone: At one end, the junction sequence differs from germline, possibly due to a read error. The chain carries TRBV6-2 or TRBV6-3 and TRBJ1-2; D is perhaps TRBD1 (6 bases). Germline CDR1 MNHEY, CDR2 SVGEGT. The CDR3 has 11 residues. CDR3: CASSTGQIPYF. The CDR3 nucleotides read TGTGCCAGCAGTACCGGACAGATCCCCTACTTC.

The chain joins TRBV15 to TRBJ2-6; 13 positions match TRBD2. This CDR3 has 19 amino acids. After removal of 5 bases from V and 4 bases from J, the junction contained 11 bases not matched to a gene. Germline CDR1 is LNHNV and CDR2 is YYDKDF (reference sequence). The CDR3 reads CATSLESGLAGSGANVLTF. In DNA form, the CDR3 reads TGTGCCACCAGCCTGGAGTCGGGACTAGCGGGATCGGGGGCCAACGTCCTGACTTTC.

The CDR3 region is CASSFNSRQGGTFF. Written as DNA, the CDR3 is TGTGCCAGCAGCTTCAATAGCCGACAGGGCGGGACTTTCTTT. V and J are TRBV7-2 and TRBJ1-1; 7 nucleotides line up with TRBD1. The CDR3 is made up of 14 amino acids. Germline values: CDR1 SGHTA, CDR2 FQGNSA. The trim removed 3 bases at V and 12 bases at J, leaving 13 bases unmatched.

The CDR3 region has the DNA TGTGCCAGCAGTCCAAACAGTGCAACTAATGAAAAACTGTTTTTT. Translating it yields CASSPNSATNEKLFF. The genes are TRBV28 and TRBJ1-4; D not certain. Germline CDR1 and CDR2: MDHEN and SYDVKM. The V end was cut by 5 bases, the J end by 0 bases, with 10 bases between. This CDR3 has 15 residues.

This clone was found once. The chain couples TRBV4-3 to TRBJ1-2; tentatively, D is TRBD1 (5 bases). The CDR3 has 14 residues. Germline V CDR1 and CDR2: LGHNA, YSLEER. With 1 base removed from V and 3 bases from J, the gap between germline ends came to 9 bases. Here the CDR3 DNA reads TGCGCCAGCAGCCAAGTCGCGGGGGACTATGGCTACACCTTC. Protein sequence: CASSQVAGDYGYTF.

The chain links TRBV15 to TRBJ2-7; D unclear. Germline values: CDR1 LNHNV, CDR2 YYDKDF (reference sequence). This CDR3 has 13 amino acids. V lost 1 base to trimming and J lost 3 bases, with 7 bases between them. The CDR3 region is CATSRVPGYEQYF. In nucleotides, the CDR3 is TGTGCCACCAGCAGAGTCCCAGGCTACGAGCAGTACTTC.

This sequence joins TRBV24-1 and TRBJ2-1; 10 nucleotides line up with TRBD1. The CDR3 sequence is 16 residues long. With 4 bases clipped from V and 5 bases from J, the junction kept 7 bases outside the gene matches. Per germline, CDR1 KGHDR and CDR2 SFDVKD. CDR3 region: CATSDLTGTGDNEQFF. The CDR3 DNA follows: TGTGCCACCAGTGACCTCACCGGGACAGGGGACAATGAGCAGTTCTTC.

The rearrangement links TRBV13 to TRBJ2-7; 11 bases agree with TRBD1. Germline V gives CDR1 PRHDT, CDR2 FYEKMQ (reference sequence). With V trimmed by 5 bases and J by 0 bases, 9 bases remained unmatched. The CDR3 sequence is 17 residues long. CDR3 coding DNA: TGTGCCAGCAGCCGAGGGACAGGGGGTTTTAGCTCCTACGAGCAGTACTTC. Translation gives CASSRGTGGFSSYEQYF.

The V gene is TRBV6-5, the J gene TRBJ1-5, with a possible D match to TRBD1 (6 bases). The CDR3 sequence is 15 residues long. Trimming took 0 bases from V and 4 from J, leaving 10 bases between them. The germline CDR1 and CDR2 sequences are MNHEY and SVGAGI. The CDR3 region is CASSYSKQGNQPQHF. In DNA, the CDR3 is TGTGCCAGCAGTTACTCGAAACAGGGAAATCAGCCCCAGCATTTT.

The chain links TRBV6-6 to TRBJ2-1, with D tentatively TRBD2 (6 bases). This CDR3 spans 18 amino acids. V shed 5 bases and J shed 8 bases, with 28 bases lying between them. The germline V gene encodes CDR1 MNHNY and CDR2 SVGAGI (reference sequence). CDR3 DNA sequence: TGTGCCAGCAGTCTTTGGCAGCCGATCTATGGGGGGACCGATGAGCAGTTCTTC. Translation gives CASSLWQPIYGGTDEQFF.

The V call is TRBV18, the J call TRBJ1-1; D gene ambiguous. The CDR3 covers 13 residues. The V end lost 1 base, the J end lost 5 bases, and 8 bases lay between the germline ends. Germline V gives CDR1 KGHSH, CDR2 LQKENI. The CDR3 region has the DNA TGTGCCAGCTCACCACGCGGGATAACTGAAGCTTTCTTT. The encoded protein is CASSPRGITEAFF.

The chain employs TRBV6-5 and TRBJ2-5, with TRBD2 as a possible D gene (6 bases). The CDR3 runs 15 residues. The ends were cut back, 6 bases at V and 5 bases at J, with 19 bases in the middle. CDR1 is MNHEY and CDR2 is SVGAGI in the germline V gene. This chain's CDR3 is CASSVGGLGGETQYF. The CDR3 DNA reads TGTGCCAGCAGCGTGGGGGGATTGGGTGGGGAGACCCAGTACTTC.

This sequence joins TRBV29-1 and TRBJ2-1; 7 bases match TRBD1. The CDR3 consists of 13 residues. The junction had 12 bases not matched to a gene; V was cut back by 8 bases and J by 8 bases. Per the germline V gene, CDR1 is SQVTM and CDR2 is ANQGSEA. CDR3 nucleotide sequence: TGCAGCATGGCTGAGGGGGCTGGGGATGAGCAGTTCTTC. Translated, it gives CSMAEGAGDEQFF.

The CDR3 reads CASSTDLADTQYF. The DNA of the CDR3 is TGTGCCAGCAGTACGGACTTGGCAGATACGCAGTATTTT. The chain joins TRBV2 to TRBJ2-3; TRBD2 might be the D (5 bases). Germline CDR1 is SNHLY and CDR2 is FYNNEI. The V gene lost 5 bases and the J gene lost 4 bases, with 10 bases spanning the gap. The CDR3 contains 13 residues.

The chain uses TRBV27 and TRBJ1-5, with 7 bases fitting TRBD1. Germline assignment: CDR1 MNHEY and CDR2 SMNVEV (reference sequence). This CDR3 has 15 amino acids. The trim removed 10 bases at V and 3 bases at J, leaving 12 bases unmatched. In DNA form, the CDR3 reads TGTGCCAACTCGGACAGGCCCGACCACAATCAGCCCCAGCATTTT. This gives the protein CANSDRPDHNQPQHF.

Comments on this clone: Without the conserved terminal phenylalanine or tryptophan, this CDR3 likely stems from a read error. The limits of the CDR3 on the DNA are not certain, so only TCRdb's listed CDR3 is given. CDR3 sequence reads: CASSVAPRRV. The rearrangement links TRBV9 to TRBJ1-2. Termini included, the CDR3 measures 10 amino acids. Per the germline V gene, CDR1 is SGDLS and CDR2 is YYNGEE.